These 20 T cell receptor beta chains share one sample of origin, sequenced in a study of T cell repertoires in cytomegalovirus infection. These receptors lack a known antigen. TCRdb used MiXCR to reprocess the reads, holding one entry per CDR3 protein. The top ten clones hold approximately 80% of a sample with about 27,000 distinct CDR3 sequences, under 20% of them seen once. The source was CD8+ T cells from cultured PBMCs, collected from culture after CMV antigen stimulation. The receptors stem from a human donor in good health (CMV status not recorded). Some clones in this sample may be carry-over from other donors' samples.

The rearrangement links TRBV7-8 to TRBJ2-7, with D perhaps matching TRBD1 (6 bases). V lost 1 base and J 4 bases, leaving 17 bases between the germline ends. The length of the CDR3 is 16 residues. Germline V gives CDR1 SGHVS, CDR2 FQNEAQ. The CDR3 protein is CASSLVAQGSSYEQYF. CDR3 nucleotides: TGTGCCAGCAGCTTAGTGGCTCAGGGGAGTTCGTACGAGCAGTACTTC.

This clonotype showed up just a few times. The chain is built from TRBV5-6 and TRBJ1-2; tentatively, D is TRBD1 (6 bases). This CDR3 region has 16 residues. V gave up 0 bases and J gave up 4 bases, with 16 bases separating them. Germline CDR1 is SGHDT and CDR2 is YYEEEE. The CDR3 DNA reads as TGTGCCAGCAGCTTGGGGGCAGGGGTGGTCCGCTATGGCTACACCTTC. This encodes CASSLGAGVVRYGYTF.

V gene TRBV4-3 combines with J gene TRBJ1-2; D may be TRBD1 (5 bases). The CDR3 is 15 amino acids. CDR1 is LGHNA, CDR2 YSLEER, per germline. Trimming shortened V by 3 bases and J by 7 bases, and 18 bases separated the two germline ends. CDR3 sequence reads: CASSQAGTVWSGYTF. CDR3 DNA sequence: TGCGCCAGCAGCCAGGCAGGGACGGTCTGGTCTGGCTACACCTTC.

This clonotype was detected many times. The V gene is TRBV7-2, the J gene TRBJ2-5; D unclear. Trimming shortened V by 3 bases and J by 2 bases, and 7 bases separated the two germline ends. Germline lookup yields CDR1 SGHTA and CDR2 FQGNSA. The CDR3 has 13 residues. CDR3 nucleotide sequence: TGTGCCAGCAGCTTGTCTAGACAAGAGACCCAGTACTTC. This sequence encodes CASSLSRQETQYF.

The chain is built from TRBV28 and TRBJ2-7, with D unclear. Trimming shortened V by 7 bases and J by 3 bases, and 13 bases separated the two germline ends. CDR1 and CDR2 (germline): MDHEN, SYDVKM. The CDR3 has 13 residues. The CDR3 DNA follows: TGTGCCAGCAACCAACAGATGATCTACGAGCAGTACTTC. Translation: CASNQQMIYEQYF.

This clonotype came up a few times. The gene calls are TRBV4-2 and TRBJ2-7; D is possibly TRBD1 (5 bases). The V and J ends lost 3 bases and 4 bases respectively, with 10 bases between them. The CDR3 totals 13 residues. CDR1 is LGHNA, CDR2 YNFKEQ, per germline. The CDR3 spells CASSQARQYEQYF. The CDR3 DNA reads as TGTGCCAGCAGCCAGGCAAGACAGTACGAGCAGTACTTC.

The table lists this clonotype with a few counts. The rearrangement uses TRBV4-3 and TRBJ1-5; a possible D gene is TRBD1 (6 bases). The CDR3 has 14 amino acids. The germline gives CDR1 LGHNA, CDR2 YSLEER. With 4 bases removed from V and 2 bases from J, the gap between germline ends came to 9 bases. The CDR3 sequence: CASSLRQGNQPQHF. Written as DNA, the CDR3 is TGCGCCAGCAGCCTTAGACAGGGCAATCAGCCCCAGCATTTT.

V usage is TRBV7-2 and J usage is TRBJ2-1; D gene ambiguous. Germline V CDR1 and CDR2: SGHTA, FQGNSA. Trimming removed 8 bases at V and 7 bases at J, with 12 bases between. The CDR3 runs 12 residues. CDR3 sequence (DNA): TGTGCCAGCCACTCGGCGCTTAATGAGCAGTTCTTC. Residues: CASHSALNEQFF. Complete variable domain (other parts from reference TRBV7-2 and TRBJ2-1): GAGVSQSPSNKVTEKGKDVELRCDPISGHTALYWYRQSLGQGLEFLIYFQGNSAPDKSGLPSDRFSAERTGGSVSTLTIQRTQQEDSAVYLCASHSALNEQFFGPGTRLTVL.

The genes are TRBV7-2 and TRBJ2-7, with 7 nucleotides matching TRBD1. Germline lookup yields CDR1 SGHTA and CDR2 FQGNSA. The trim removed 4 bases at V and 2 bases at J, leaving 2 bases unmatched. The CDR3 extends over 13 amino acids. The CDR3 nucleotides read TGTGCCAGCAGCTATGGACAGGCCTACGAGCAGTACTTC. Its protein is CASSYGQAYEQYF.

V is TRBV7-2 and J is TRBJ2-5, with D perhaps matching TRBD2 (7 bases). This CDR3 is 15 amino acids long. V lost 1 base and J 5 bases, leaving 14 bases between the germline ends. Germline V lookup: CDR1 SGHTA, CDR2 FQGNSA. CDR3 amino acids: CASSLVGRGGETQYF. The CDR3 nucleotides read TGTGCCAGCAGCTTAGTTGGCAGGGGAGGGGAGACCCAGTACTTC.

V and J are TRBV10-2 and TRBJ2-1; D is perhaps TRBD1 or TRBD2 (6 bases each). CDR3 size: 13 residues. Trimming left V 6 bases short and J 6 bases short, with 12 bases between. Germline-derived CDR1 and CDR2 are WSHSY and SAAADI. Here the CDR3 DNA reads TGCGCCAGCAGAGGACGGGGGCCCAATGAGCAGTTCTTC. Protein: CASRGRGPNEQFF.

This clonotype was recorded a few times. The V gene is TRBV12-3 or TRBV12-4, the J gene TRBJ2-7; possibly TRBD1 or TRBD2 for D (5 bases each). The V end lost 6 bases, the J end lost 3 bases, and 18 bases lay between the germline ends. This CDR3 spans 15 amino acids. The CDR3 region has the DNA TGTGCCAGCAGCGAGGGGCAGGGACCTCTCTACGAGCAGTACTTC. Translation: CASSEGQGPLYEQYF.

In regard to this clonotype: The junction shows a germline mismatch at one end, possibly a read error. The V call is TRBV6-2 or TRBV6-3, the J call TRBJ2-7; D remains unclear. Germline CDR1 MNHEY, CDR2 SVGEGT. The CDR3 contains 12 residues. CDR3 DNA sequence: TGTGACAGCAGTGTTGACAACTACGAGCAGTACTTC. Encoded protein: CDSSVDNYEQYF.

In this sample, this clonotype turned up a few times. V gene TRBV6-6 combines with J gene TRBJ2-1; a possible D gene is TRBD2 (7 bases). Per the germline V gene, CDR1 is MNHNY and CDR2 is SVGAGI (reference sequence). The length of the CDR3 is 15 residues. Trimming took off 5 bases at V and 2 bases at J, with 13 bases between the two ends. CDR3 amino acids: CASSLAEGAYNEQFF. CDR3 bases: TGTGCCAGCAGTCTAGCGGAGGGGGCCTACAATGAGCAGTTCTTC.

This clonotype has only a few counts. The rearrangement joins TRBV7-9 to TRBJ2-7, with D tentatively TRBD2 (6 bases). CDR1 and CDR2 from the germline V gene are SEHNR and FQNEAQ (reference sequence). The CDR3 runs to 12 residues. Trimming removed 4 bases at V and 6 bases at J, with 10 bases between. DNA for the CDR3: TGTGCCAGCAGCTCCCTCGGGGGCGAGCAGTACTTC. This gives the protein CASSSLGGEQYF. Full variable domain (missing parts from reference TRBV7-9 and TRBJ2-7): DTGVSQNPRHKITKRGQNVTFRCDPISEHNRLYWYRQTLGQGPEFLTYFQNEAQLEKSRLLSDRFSAERPKGSFSTLEIQRTEQGDSAMYLCASSSLGGEQYFGPGTRLTVT.

This CDR3 reads CASSLLGATNEKLFF. In DNA form, the CDR3 reads TGCGCCAGCAGCTTGTTAGGCGCAACTAATGAAAAACTGTTTTTT. V and J are TRBV5-1 and TRBJ1-4; D gene uncertain. CDR3 length: 15 residues. Germline assignment: CDR1 SGHRS and CDR2 YFSETQ. The V end was cut by 1 base, the J end by 0 bases, with 7 bases between.

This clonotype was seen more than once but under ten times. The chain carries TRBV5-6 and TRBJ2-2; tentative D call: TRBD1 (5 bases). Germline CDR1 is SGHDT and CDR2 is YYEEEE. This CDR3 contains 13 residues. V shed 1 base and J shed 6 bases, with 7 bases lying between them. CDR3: CASSLSGSGELFF. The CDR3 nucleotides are TGTGCCAGCAGCTTGTCAGGGTCCGGGGAGCTGTTTTTT.

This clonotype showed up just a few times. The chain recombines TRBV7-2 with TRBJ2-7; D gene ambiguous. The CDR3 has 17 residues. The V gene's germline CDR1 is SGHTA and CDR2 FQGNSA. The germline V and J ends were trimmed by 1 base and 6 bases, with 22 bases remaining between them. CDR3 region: CASSLVEGSHWGSEQYF. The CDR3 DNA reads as TGTGCCAGCAGCTTAGTTGAAGGGTCCCACTGGGGTTCCGAGCAGTACTTC.

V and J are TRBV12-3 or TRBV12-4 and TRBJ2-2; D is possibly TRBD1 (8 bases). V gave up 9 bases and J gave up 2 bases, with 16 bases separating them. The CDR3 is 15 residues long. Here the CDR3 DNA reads TGTGCCAGTTTGGACAGGGACTATAACACCGGGGAGCTGTTTTTT. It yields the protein CASLDRDYNTGELFF.

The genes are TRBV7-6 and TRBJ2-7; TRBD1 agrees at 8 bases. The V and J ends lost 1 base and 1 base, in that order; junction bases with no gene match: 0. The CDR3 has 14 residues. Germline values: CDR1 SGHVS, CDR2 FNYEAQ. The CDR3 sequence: CASSLGTGSYEQYF. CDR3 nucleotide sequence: TGTGCCAGCAGCTTAGGGACAGGGTCCTACGAGCAGTACTTC.